The 27 T cell receptor beta chains reported below all come from one sample, sequenced in a study of molecular identifiers for immune sequencing clone quantification. TCRdb re-derived calls from the PCR reads in MiXCR, one entry per CDR3 protein. The sample records under 800,000 distinct CDR3 sequences, over 25% being singletons. Sequenced input: naive CD8+ T cells from blood, with Jurkat cell RNA spiked in. Subset noted: FACS-sorted CD8+CD4-CCR7+CD45RA+ naive T cells. Receptors were obtained from a human donor in good health. Some libraries in this study had Jurkat cell RNA spiked in.

Remarks on this clonotype: A much larger clone differs by one base, so this may be a read error. The V gene is TRBV6-6, the J gene TRBJ2-2; 7 nucleotides match TRBD2. Germline assignment: CDR1 MNHNY and CDR2 SVGAGI (reference sequence). Trimming cost V 2 bases and J 7 bases; bases outside gene matches: 13. The CDR3 totals 17 residues. The CDR3 nucleotides are TGTGCCAGCAGTTACCCTCGCGGGGCAGGGACTAACGGGGAGCTGTTTTTT. Its protein is CASSYPRGAGTNGELFF.

This clonotype was picked up a small number of times. This rearrangement joins TRBV27 to TRBJ1-5; possibly TRBD1 for D (5 bases). V was shortened by 3 bases and J by 4 bases, with 10 bases between the two germline ends. This CDR3 comprises 14 residues. CDR1 is MNHEY, CDR2 SMNVEV, per germline (reference sequence). The CDR3 loop reads CASSLAGMNQPQHF. The CDR3 DNA reads TGTGCCAGCAGTTTGGCAGGGATGAATCAGCCCCAGCATTTT.

This clonotype appeared a few times. The chain uses TRBV7-6 and TRBJ2-7, with D uncertain. Trimming removed 1 base from V and 1 base from J, with 8 bases in between. The CDR3 totals 14 residues. CDR1 is SGHVS and CDR2 is FNYEAQ in the germline V gene. The CDR3 sequence is CASSLGPQSYEQYF. CDR3 DNA: TGTGCCAGCAGCTTAGGTCCTCAGTCCTACGAGCAGTACTTC.

The chain combines TRBV30 with TRBJ2-3; the D is unclear. CDR1 and CDR2 from the germline V gene are GTSNPN and SVGIG (reference sequence). The CDR3 length is 16 residues. V lost 0 bases, J lost 6 bases, and 19 bases lay in between. The CDR3 loop reads CAWSVPLEGGVDTQYF. The CDR3 DNA reads TGTGCCTGGAGTGTACCTTTAGAAGGTGGCGTCGATACGCAGTATTTT.

The chain employs TRBV20-1 and TRBJ2-3, with unresolved D. From germline, CDR1 is DFQATT and CDR2 SNEGSKA (reference sequence). This CDR3 comprises 14 residues. The germline V and J ends were trimmed by 3 bases and 0 bases, with 10 bases remaining between them. CDR3 nucleotides: TGCAGTGCTAGTTTAGAAAGTAGCACAGATACGCAGTATTTT. Translating it yields CSASLESSTDTQYF.

The rearrangement uses TRBV4-3 and TRBJ2-1; no definite D call. This CDR3 comprises 14 residues. V lost 1 base and J lost 2, with 6 bases in between. In germline, CDR1 is LGHNA, CDR2 YSLEER. The CDR3: CASSQVRAYNEQFF. The CDR3 DNA follows: TGCGCCAGCAGCCAAGTCCGCGCCTACAATGAGCAGTTCTTC.

There are a few counts of this clonotype. The chain is built from TRBV5-1 and TRBJ2-7, with D uncertain. CDR1 and CDR2 (germline): SGHRS, YFSETQ. The CDR3 spans 12 residues. The germline V and J ends were trimmed by 3 bases and 7 bases, with 11 bases remaining between them. As DNA, the CDR3 is TGCGCCAGCAGCTACCCTTTTGGGGAGCAGTACTTC. The encoded protein is CASSYPFGEQYF.

This clonotype has at least ten counts. One junction end disagrees with the germline gene, perhaps due to a read error. This chain links TRBV7-8 with TRBJ1-1; 7 bases agree with TRBD1. The CDR3 has 12 amino acids. Germline V gene data show CDR1 as SGHVS and CDR2 as FQNEAQ. The CDR3 here is CASSQGDSEAFF. The CDR3 nucleotides are TGCGCCAGCAGCCAGGGGGACAGTGAAGCTTTCTTT.

This clonotype has just a few counts. This CDR3 is CAWSLSRGNEQFF. CDR3 coding DNA: TGTGCCTGGAGTCTTAGCAGGGGCAATGAGCAGTTCTTC. The rearrangement joins TRBV30 to TRBJ2-1; maybe TRBD1 (6 bases). The germline V gene has CDR1 GTSNPN and CDR2 SVGIG (reference sequence). With 2 bases removed from V and 6 bases from J, the gap between germline ends came to 11 bases. The length of the CDR3 is 13 residues.

Turning to this clonotype: This may be a read error, as it is one base from a much larger clone. This chain uses TRBV28 with TRBJ2-4, with D maybe TRBD2 (5 bases). Germline V CDR1 and CDR2: MDHEN, SYDVKM. The CDR3 spans 17 residues. CDR3 protein: CAGSSDGRGLPKNIQYF. The DNA for the CDR3 is TGTGCCGGCAGTTCAGACGGCCGAGGGTTACCAAAAAACATTCAGTACTTC. Drawing the rest from reference TRBV28 and TRBJ2-4, the complete variable domain is DVKVTQSSRYLVKRTGEKVFLECVQDMDHENMFWYRQDPGLGLRLIYFSYDVKMKEKGDIPEGYSVSREKKERFSLILESASTNQTSMYLCAGSSDGRGLPKNIQYFGAGTRLSVL.

V usage is TRBV4-3 and J usage is TRBJ2-7; D gene ambiguous. V lost 0 bases and J lost 2, with 8 bases in between. CDR3 length: 14 residues. The V gene's germline CDR1 is LGHNA and CDR2 YSLEER. The CDR3 sequence: CASSQEGNTYEQYF. The CDR3 DNA follows: TGCGCCAGCAGCCAAGAAGGGAACACCTACGAGCAGTACTTC.

For this clonotype: The junction departs from germline at one end; a sequencing error may be responsible. The CDR3 coding sequence is TGTGCCAGCGGTTTTTCCCCGGAGGGCACTGAAGCTTTCTTT. It translates to CASGFSPEGTEAFF. The chain joins TRBV27 to TRBJ1-1, with no clear D. CDR1 is MNHEY, CDR2 SMNVEV, per germline (reference sequence). The CDR3 contains 14 residues.

The genes are TRBV4-1 and TRBJ2-3; TRBD2 aligns across 10 bases. CDR3 length equals 16 residues. V was clipped by 0 bases and J by 1 base; unmatched bases: 1. Germline V gene sequence: CDR1 MGHRA, CDR2 YSYEKL. CDR3 coding DNA: TGCGCCAGCAGCCAAGAGCTAGCGGGAGGCACAGATACGCAGTATTTT. This sequence encodes CASSQELAGGTDTQYF.

Concerning this clonotype: A much larger clone is a single base away; this may be a read error. The rearrangement joins TRBV10-2 to TRBJ2-5; a weak D match, TRBD2 (6 bases). CDR3 size: 15 residues. From germline, CDR1 is WSHSY and CDR2 SAAADI. Here the CDR3 DNA reads TGCGCCAGCAGTGAGTCGTTTGGCGGGGTAGAGCCCCAGTACTTC. Translated: CASSESFGGVEPQYF.

This clonotype was detected ten times or more. The chain is built from TRBV7-9 and TRBJ2-2; TRBD1 might be the D (5 bases). CDR3 length equals 16 residues. Germline V lookup: CDR1 SEHNR, CDR2 FQNEAQ (reference sequence). V shed 4 bases and J shed 1 base, with 13 bases lying between them. CDR3 sequence: CASSSQLTENTGELFF. The CDR3 DNA follows: TGTGCCAGCAGCTCACAACTGACAGAGAACACCGGGGAGCTGTTTTTT.

CDR3: CASSLGHESNQPQHF. CDR3 in DNA: TGTGCCAGCAGCCTAGGACACGAAAGCAATCAGCCCCAGCATTTT. The chain is built from TRBV11-2 and TRBJ1-5, with D maybe TRBD1 (5 bases). There are 15 residues in the CDR3. Germline CDR1 reads SGHAT; CDR2 reads FQNNGV. Between the trimmed V and J ends, which lost 5 bases and 1 base, there was a span of 12 bases.

About this clonotype: This may be a read error, as it is one base from a much larger clone. The rearrangement uses TRBV4-3 and TRBJ2-7; a possible D gene is TRBD1 (6 bases). The germline V and J ends were trimmed by 1 base and 9 bases, with 16 bases remaining between them. The CDR3 sequence is 14 residues long. Germline CDR1 and CDR2: LGHNA and YSLEER. The chain's CDR3 is CASSQGYEGDAQYF. The CDR3 DNA is TGCGCCAGCAGCCAAGGTTACGAGGGGGACGCGCAGTACTTC.

This clonotype was counted only a few times. The chain recombines TRBV9 with TRBJ2-3; 7 bases match TRBD2. Germline trimming cut 4 bases from V and 5 bases from J; bases unmatched to any gene: 7. Germline V gene lookup returns CDR1 SGDLS and CDR2 YYNGEE. This CDR3 comprises 14 residues. The CDR3 sequence is CASSQGLGVDTQYF. In DNA form, the CDR3 reads TGTGCCAGCAGCCAAGGACTAGGGGTAGATACGCAGTATTTT.

This clonotype was observed a handful of times. The V and J genes are TRBV20-1 and TRBJ1-2, with 10 bases identical to TRBD1. The CDR3 has 14 residues. Germline values: CDR1 DFQATT, CDR2 SNEGSKA (reference sequence). The trim removed 1 base at V and 12 bases at J, leaving 11 bases unmatched. In DNA form, the CDR3 reads TGCAGTGCTAGAGTCCTCGGACAGGGGGTTGAGAACACCTTC. Translating gives CSARVLGQGVENTF.

The gene calls are TRBV7-9 and TRBJ2-2; the D is unclear. V was cut by 5 bases and J by 0 bases, with 10 bases left in between. Per the germline V gene, CDR1 is SEHNR and CDR2 is FQNEAQ (reference sequence). The CDR3 covers 15 residues. CDR3 amino acids: CASSPSTPNTGELFF. CDR3 coding DNA: TGTGCCAGCAGCCCCAGTACCCCGAACACCGGGGAGCTGTTTTTT.

The chain recombines TRBV6-5 with TRBJ2-7; D possibly corresponds to TRBD2 (7 bases). Looked up from germline, CDR1 is MNHEY and CDR2 is SVGAGI. The germline V and J ends were trimmed by 8 bases and 4 bases, with 15 bases remaining between them. The CDR3 covers 13 residues. The CDR3 protein is CASAAGATYEQYF. In nucleotides, the CDR3 is TGTGCCAGCGCGGCGGGGGCTACATACGAGCAGTACTTC.

This clonotype appeared a few times. This chain joins TRBV10-2 and TRBJ1-4; a possible D gene is TRBD1 (6 bases). Deletions cut 3 bases from V and 16 bases from J, with 12 bases between. This CDR3 spans 11 amino acids. The germline gives CDR1 WSHSY, CDR2 SAAADI. The CDR3 DNA reads TGCGCCAGCAGTGACAGGGGAGTCGCGTTTTTT. Its protein product is CASSDRGVAFF.

This clonotype occurred many times. The V call is TRBV29-1, the J call TRBJ2-5; D is perhaps TRBD1 or TRBD2 (5 bases each). Germline values: CDR1 SQVTM, CDR2 ANQGSEA. Between the trimmed V and J ends, which lost 7 bases and 5 bases, there was a span of 14 bases. The CDR3 covers 12 residues. For the CDR3, the DNA is TGCAGCGACCGGGGACCGAGCGAGACCCAGTACTTC. This encodes CSDRGPSETQYF.

This clonotype was counted at least ten times. The gene calls are TRBV2 and TRBJ1-1; 12 nucleotides match TRBD1. The length of the CDR3 is 14 residues. Trimming cost V 6 bases and J 6 bases; bases outside gene matches: 5. Per the germline V gene, CDR1 is SNHLY and CDR2 is FYNNEI. DNA of the CDR3: TGTGCCAGCAGCACAGGGACAGGGGGCTCTGAAGCTTTCTTT. Protein: CASSTGTGGSEAFF.

Only a few counts were recorded for this clonotype. V is TRBV19 and J is TRBJ1-1; D is possibly TRBD1 (6 bases). V dropped 6 bases and J dropped 3 bases, with 14 bases sitting between them. This CDR3 region has 14 residues. Germline values: CDR1 LNHDA, CDR2 SQIVND (reference sequence). The CDR3 region has the DNA TGTGCCAGTAGAATCCCGGACAGTTACACTGAAGCTTTCTTT. Protein: CASRIPDSYTEAFF.

For this clonotype: A read error is likely, as this CDR3 ends without the conserved phenylalanine or tryptophan. This chain uses TRBV5-1 with TRBJ2-7; D is unresolved. V lost 0 bases and J lost 6, with 4 bases in between. The CDR3 totals 11 residues. Germline CDR1 reads SGHRS; CDR2 reads YFSETQ. CDR3 protein: CASSLGGEQYL. DNA of the CDR3: TGCGCCAGCAGCTTGGGGGGCGAGCAGTACCTC.

Worth noting for this clonotype: The germline gene is not matched at one end of the junction; a read error may be the cause. This chain joins TRBV20-1 and TRBJ1-2, with D possibly TRBD1 on 6 matching bases. In germline, CDR1 is DFQATT, CDR2 SNEGSKA (reference sequence). The CDR3 spans 16 residues. This CDR3 reads CSARWWQGPESYGCTF. CDR3 DNA: TGCAGTGCTAGATGGTGGCAGGGGCCCGAGTCCTATGGCTGCACCTTC.